This T cell receptor (beta chain) was sequenced in a study of T-cell reconstitution after alpha-beta-depleted transplantation in children. This clonotype occurred many times. A library of TCRbeta sequences, prepared with unique molecular identifiers, was generated. A single record per CDR3 protein comes from TCRdb applying MiXCR to the PCR reads. The table lists 600,000 to 700,000 distinct CDR3 sequences, approximately 14% of them singletons. CDR3 length: 12 residues. Looked up from germline, CDR1 is DFQATT and CDR2 is SNEGSKA (reference sequence). The J gene is TRBJ2-1, the V gene TRBV20-1, with D maybe TRBD1 (6 bases). The clonotype was recovered from a girl aged 2-10 years with congenital amegakaryocytic thrombocytopenia, due to receive a stem cell transplant. The sequences come from PBMCs, collected before TCRalphabeta/CD19-depleted stem cell transplant. The CDR3 DNA follows: TGCAGCGCTGGGGGCGCCAACAATGAGCAGTTCTTC. Protein product: CSAGGANNEQFF.